This T cell receptor (beta chain) was identified during a study of regulatory T cells in long-lasting Graves disease. V gave up 4 bases and J gave up 6 bases; unmatched junction bases: 3. Germline assignment: CDR1 MRHNA and CDR2 SNTAGT. The CDR3 loop spans 15 amino acids. Details on this clonotype: As yet, its antigen is unknown.

Study outcomes and limitations: Persistent patients had a count of shared public clonotypes (under 3,000) that exceeded that of new patients (approximately 1,000).

Time point of the sample: newly diagnosed GD, antithyroid drugs for less than 3 months. Researchers made the TCR library from RNA that was extracted from PBMCs. EDTA tubes received about 9.2 milliliters of collected peripheral blood. Arm-PCR of CDR3 regions and iRepertoire HTBI primers were the basis on which TCR beta libraries were built. From the multiplex PCR reads, TCRdb called clonotypes with MiXCR, one entry per CDR3 protein. The sample holds hundreds of thousands of distinct CDR3 sequences, approximately 15% seen once. The sample was also linked to a second study, of T cells in Graves' hyperthyroidism and ophthalmopathy.

Sequences were derived from peripheral blood mononuclear cells (PBMCs), sampled at new diagnosis, from a patient treated with antithyroid drugs. The receptor's source is a middle-aged man with Graves disease. This chain links TRBV6-4 with TRBJ2-2, with 12 bases aligning to TRBD2. CDR3 protein: CASSASGGASGELFF. The CDR3 DNA follows: TGTGCCAGCAGTGCTAGCGGGGGGGCCTCCGGGGAGCTGTTTTTT.